The rows below give T cell receptor beta chains drawn from one sample of a study of OX40 agonist ivuxolimab in advanced cancers. Libraries were prepared by immunoSEQ multiplex PCR; TCRdb keeps only in-frame clonotypes and omits some of them. In the table there are 55,000 to 70,000 clones, 80% to 90% of which are singletons. Sequences were derived from CD4+ or CD8+ T cells sorted from blood, sampled in a trial of the OX40 agonist ivuxolimab. The source of these receptors is an adult with an advanced solid tumor such as melanoma, head and neck, liver or kidney cancer. CDR3s include the opening cysteine and the closing phenylalanine or tryptophan. A D gene is named only where the DNA matches it firmly. Some rows have no size entry. The others give once, few or many, or a class for an expanded clone.

clone_size	j_call	v_call	cdr3_length	d_call	cdr3_nt	cdr3_aa
.	TRBJ2-7	TRBV7-9	14	.	TGTGCCAGCAGCTTAGGTCCGGGGGCCTACGAGCAGTACTTC	CASSLGPGAYEQYF
.	TRBJ1-5	TRBV28	14	.	TGTGCCAGCAGTTTTGTGGGACGCAATCAGCCCCAGCATTTT	CASSFVGRNQPQHF
.	TRBJ1-5	TRBV5-6	16	.	TGTGCCAGCAGCCCCTCCGGGACGACTTTGCCGCCGCCCCAGCATTTT	CASSPSGTTLPPPQHF
.	TRBJ2-7	TRBV6-1	15	TRBD2	TGTGCCAGCCTCTTGACTAGCGGGGTGTCTTACGAGCAGTACTTC	CASLLTSGVSYEQYF
.	TRBJ1-2	TRBV7-8	14	.	TGTGCCAGCAGCTTCGTGGGGGGGGACTATGGCTACACCTTC	CASSFVGGDYGYTF
.	TRBJ2-1	TRBV5-1	17	TRBD1	TGCGCCAGCAGCTTTAATGAACAGGGGCGTACCGGGAATGAGCAGTTCTTC	CASSFNEQGRTGNEQFF
.	TRBJ2-3	TRBV9	12	.	TGTGCCAGCAGCGTACAGGGTGATACGCAGTATTTT	CASSVQGDTQYF
.	TRBJ2-7	TRBV9	15	TRBD1	TGTGCCAGCAGCGTAGCCCCCGGGACAGCTTACGAGCAGTACTTC	CASSVAPGTAYEQYF
.	TRBJ2-3	TRBV11-2	16	TRBD1	TGTGCCAGCAGCCACCCTCGGACAGGGGTTGCAGATACGCAGTATTTT	CASSHPRTGVADTQYF
.	TRBJ2-5	TRBV5-6	14	.	TGTGCCAGCAGCTCCGGGACATTGGGAGAGACCCAGTACTTC	CASSSGTLGETQYF
.	TRBJ2-5	TRBV19	14	.	TGTGCCAGTAGTATAGACGGAGGGAGTGGGACCCAGTACTTC	CASSIDGGSGTQYF
.	TRBJ2-1	TRBV12-5	20	.	TGTGCTAGTGGTTTGGTACTAGGTTCGGGAGATAGAGCCCCCTACAATGAGCAGTTCTTC	CASGLVLGSGDRAPYNEQFF
.	TRBJ2-3	TRBV5-4	15	TRBD2	TGTGCCAGCAGCACAGGGACTAGCAGGTCAGATACGCAGTATTTT	CASSTGTSRSDTQYF
once	TRBJ1-4	TRBV5-1	15	.	TGCGCCAGCAGCTTGGCGGGGGTGACTAATGAAAAACTGTTTTTT	CASSLAGVTNEKLFF
.	TRBJ1-1	TRBV5-6	15	.	TGTGCCAGCTCCCTGCCGGGGAGCGTGAACACTGAAGCTTTCTTT	CASSLPGSVNTEAFF
.	TRBJ2-1	TRBV6-5	15	TRBD1	TGTGCCAGCAGTTTAGGACAGGGGTCCTACAATGAGCAGTTCTTC	CASSLGQGSYNEQFF
.	TRBJ2-1	TRBV9	17	TRBD2	TGTGCCAGCAGCGTTCTTGGACTAGCCCCTACAACTGGTGAGCAGTTCTTC	CASSVLGLAPTTGEQFF
.	TRBJ1-5	TRBV30	16	.	TGTGCCTGGAGTGTAAGGTTAGGGACCCTAAATCAGCCCCAGCATTTT	CAWSVRLGTLNQPQHF
.	TRBJ2-7	TRBV11-2	13	.	TGTGCCAGCAGCCCCCAGGTGGGCTACGAGCAGTACTTC	CASSPQVGYEQYF
.	TRBJ2-1	TRBV28	11	.	TGTGCCAGCAGTCGGGGTATAGGGCAGTTCTTC	CASSRGIGQFF
.	TRBJ2-7	TRBV2	15	TRBD1	TGTGCCAGCAGATACAGCCGGGACAGTTTCTACGAGCAGTACTTC	CASRYSRDSFYEQYF
.	TRBJ2-1	TRBV10-1	17	.	TGCGCCAGCAGTGAGTCGGGGGTCGCTAGCTCCTACAATGAGCAGTTCTTC	CASSESGVASSYNEQFF
.	TRBJ1-3	TRBV6-1	15	.	TGTGCCAGCATGGGGGGGGACCTCTCTGGAAACACCATATATTTT	CASMGGDLSGNTIYF
once	TRBJ2-5	TRBV14	12	.	TGTGCCAGCAGCCAAGGTGGAGGGACCCAGTACTTC	CASSQGGGTQYF
.	TRBJ2-1	TRBV19	19	.	TGTGCCAGTAGTACCCAGGGACACCTGACTATAGGGGCCAAAGTCGAGCAGTTCTTC	CASSTQGHLTIGAKVEQFF
.	TRBJ2-7	TRBV28	14	.	TGTGCCAGCAGCCAAGGTCCGAAGTCCTACGAGCAGTACTTC	CASSQGPKSYEQYF
.	TRBJ2-1	TRBV28	20	.	TGTGCCAGCAGTTTCCAACCTCGAGTACTGGGAAGGAGGTCCTACAATGAGCAGTTCTTC	CASSFQPRVLGRRSYNEQFF
.	TRBJ1-3	TRBV15	15	TRBD1	TGTGCCACCAGCTCGCTACAGGGGGTTGGAAACACCATATATTTT	CATSSLQGVGNTIYF
.	TRBJ2-3	TRBV23-1	15	TRBD2	TGCGCCAGCAGTCAACCGGGACTAGGCGCAGATACGCAGTATTTT	CASSQPGLGADTQYF
.	TRBJ1-2	TRBV5-8	14	.	TGTGCCAGCAGCACTGATACAGGGAACTATGGCTACACCTTC	CASSTDTGNYGYTF
.	TRBJ2-3	TRBV10-3	16	TRBD1	TGTGCCATCAGTCAGGGACAGGGGGCGAGAACAGATACGCAGTATTTT	CAISQGQGARTDTQYF
.	TRBJ1-2	TRBV6-5	14	.	TGTGCCACCCATGGCGTCCCCCGTACGAGTGGCTACACCTTC	CATHGVPRTSGYTF
few	TRBJ2-3	TRBV19	23	.	TGTGCCAGTAGTATACGCACACCGGCTAATACAATACTAGCCACTACGGGGGCAGATACGCAGTATTTT	CASSIRTPANTILATTGADTQYF
.	TRBJ2-3	TRBV7-9	16	TRBD2	TGTGCCAGCAGCTCGCTAGCGGGCCGTAGCACAGATACGCAGTATTTT	CASSSLAGRSTDTQYF
.	TRBJ1-1	TRBV19	15	.	TGTGCCAGTAGTGACAGCTTCAGGGGTAGGACTGAAGCTTTCTTT	CASSDSFRGRTEAFF
.	TRBJ2-7	TRBV7-9	15	TRBD2	TGTGCCAGCAGCTTAGCCGGACTAGCGGTCTACGAGCAGTACTTC	CASSLAGLAVYEQYF
few	TRBJ2-7	TRBV6-5	13	.	TGTGCCAGCAGTAAGCCAGCCTCCTACGAGCAGTACTTC	CASSKPASYEQYF
.	TRBJ1-4	TRBV27	15	TRBD1	TGTGCCAGCGGTCACCTGGGACAGGGAGAGAAAAAACTGTTTTTT	CASGHLGQGEKKLFF
.	TRBJ1-1	TRBV5-5	13	.	TGTGCCAGCAGCCCCCAGGGAAACACTGAAGCTTTCTTT	CASSPQGNTEAFF
.	TRBJ1-1	TRBV18	14	TRBD1	TGTGCCAGCTCACCCAACAGGGGCCACACTGAAGCTTTCTTT	CASSPNRGHTEAFF
few	TRBJ2-1	TRBV4-1	17	TRBD2	TGCGCCAGCAGCCAGATTAGCGGGAGTGGAGCCTACAATGAGCAGTTCTTC	CASSQISGSGAYNEQFF
.	TRBJ1-6	TRBV5-1	15	.	TGCGCCAGCAGCTTGGAAGGGGCACGGAATTCACCCCTCCACTTT	CASSLEGARNSPLHF
.	TRBJ2-6	TRBV30	14	.	TGTGCCTGGCGGCAGAGGACTGGGGCCAACGTCCTGACTTTC	CAWRQRTGANVLTF